The rows below give T cell receptor beta chains drawn from one sample of a study of blood T cell repertoires in COVID-19. The data were produced by immunoSEQ multiplex PCR, yet TCRdb's version contains in-frame clones alone and is incomplete. The table shows a few hundred thousand clones, with approximately 88% occurring only once. The sample was peripheral blood. The receptors here all came from a woman aged 45 to 65 with COVID-19, enrolled during active disease. Both conserved end residues are part of each CDR3. Fields, in order: J gene, V gene, CDR3 protein.

>TRBJ2-6|TRBV11-1
CASSLGQASGANVLTF
>TRBJ2-7|TRBV19
CASSIERGPYEQYF
>TRBJ1-2|TRBV5-4
CASSSGQGSFYGYTF
>TRBJ1-1|TRBV6-1
CASSEVEPPGTEAFF
>TRBJ1-6|TRBV6-5
CASSRDRESPLHF
>TRBJ1-1|TRBV2
CASGRTMNTEAFF
>TRBJ1-2|TRBV2
CASSEALLGQGGYTF
>TRBJ1-1|TRBV15
CATSRLNTEAFF
>TRBJ2-5|TRBV3-1/TRBV3-2
CASSQDLEGGETQYF
>TRBJ1-2|TRBV19
CASSIAGPGGYTF
>TRBJ1-2|TRBV24-1
CATSEEEDYGYTF
>TRBJ2-5|TRBV19
CASSIMSGGEETQYF
>TRBJ1-1|TRBV7-9
CASTEGGLGTEAFF
>TRBJ2-7|TRBV13
CASSLTSGGRYEQYF
>TRBJ1-5|TRBV2
CASSERAGVLNQPQHF
>TRBJ2-7|TRBV5-1
CASSLSQGNEQYF
>TRBJ1-6|TRBV5-1
CASSNRVDSPLHF
>TRBJ2-6|TRBV12-3/TRBV12-4
CASSRDRGVLTF
>TRBJ1-2|TRBV7-3
CASSLNRDYGYTF
>TRBJ1-6|TRBV6-5
CASSYYSESPLHF
>TRBJ2-7|TRBV3-1/TRBV3-2
CASSQTAGEQYF
>TRBJ1-2|TRBV29-1
CSVEGYVGADYGYTF
>TRBJ2-5|TRBV7-2
CASSSSRLAGQETQYF
>TRBJ1-1|TRBV7-3
CASSSGPSNTEAFF
>TRBJ2-3|TRBV7-3
CASSLGLAETDTQYF
>TRBJ1-6|TRBV28
CASSLPDRGTALHF
>TRBJ2-1|TRBV5-1
CASSFGLAGNEQFF
>TRBJ1-1|TRBV3-1/TRBV3-2
CASSQRGANTEAFF
>TRBJ1-2|TRBV5-6
CASSQTGQGPYGYTF
>TRBJ1-1|TRBV4-1
CASSPGQGGYTEAFF
>TRBJ1-3|TRBV7-9
CASRGAGNTIYF
>TRBJ2-7|TRBV29-1
CSGRTVYEQYF
>TRBJ1-1|TRBV19
CASSIGGTSAFF
>TRBJ1-1|TRBV6-5
CASRNRVNTEAFF
>TRBJ1-1|TRBV7-9
CASSPLVDTEAFF
>TRBJ2-3|TRBV9
CASSVGTSTDTQYF
>TRBJ1-3|TRBV7-9
CASSFGAGNTIYF
>TRBJ2-2|TRBV28
CASSLGGNTGELFF
>TRBJ1-6|TRBV28
CASSLPGGTDHSPLHF
>TRBJ1-3|TRBV30
CAWSVQILSGNTIYF
>TRBJ2-3|TRBV7-9
CASSLDSADTQYF
>TRBJ1-4|TRBV5-1
CASSKAGTGDEKLFF
>TRBJ1-1|TRBV10-3
CAIRDRGDTEAFF
>TRBJ1-2|TRBV7-6
CASSRQGARSDYGYTF
>TRBJ1-1|TRBV27
CASSTLTGVGTEAFF
>TRBJ1-3|TRBV2
CASSGDRGQGNTIYF